A single sample is the source of the 28 T cell receptor beta chains below, sequenced in a study of identical twins. TCRdb itself ran the 5' RACE reads through MiXCR, one entry per CDR3 protein. Among around 370,000 distinct CDR3 sequences listed, approximately 10% were seen once. The specimen was naive T cells sorted from blood. Receptors originate from a woman aged 45-65 years in good health.

This chain links TRBV29-1 with TRBJ2-5, with D tentatively TRBD1 or TRBD2 (6 bases each). The CDR3 contains 14 residues. Trimming took off 2 bases at V and 5 bases at J, with 15 bases between the two ends. In germline, CDR1 is SQVTM, CDR2 ANQGSEA. As DNA, the CDR3 is TGCAGCGTTGAAAGGATGGGGGGCCGGGAGACCCAGTACTTC. It encodes CSVERMGGRETQYF.

This clonotype was recorded a few times. The junction departs from the called germline gene at one end, perhaps through a read error. The chain employs TRBV30 and TRBJ2-1, with 9 bases that match TRBD2. Germline CDR1 and CDR2: GTSNPN and SVGIG (reference sequence). This CDR3 has 13 residues. CDR3 nucleotide sequence: TGCGGCCTAGCGGGGTTAGGGTACAATGAGCAGTTCTTC. The encoded protein is CGLAGLGYNEQFF.

This clonotype was observed a handful of times. The chain has TRBV15 and TRBJ2-2; D uncertain. The germline V gene encodes CDR1 LNHNV and CDR2 YYDKDF (reference sequence). The CDR3 spans 17 residues. Trimming stripped 0 bases from V and 4 bases from J, with 15 bases between. CDR3 nucleotides: TGTGCCACCAGCAGAGATATGTTGGAAACCTCCACCGGGGAGCTGTTTTTT. Protein product: CATSRDMLETSTGELFF.

The chain recombines TRBV20-1 with TRBJ1-5; D is possibly TRBD1 (6 bases). Between the trimmed V and J ends, which lost 1 base and 3 bases, there was a span of 7 bases. The CDR3 has 13 residues. Germline CDR1 reads DFQATT; CDR2 reads SNEGSKA (reference sequence). CDR3 sequence reads: CSARGQDNQPQHF. CDR3 nucleotides: TGCAGTGCTAGAGGACAGGACAATCAGCCCCAGCATTTT.

This CDR3 is CAAADRYYEQYF. The CDR3 coding sequence is TGTGCCGCAGCCGACAGGTACTACGAGCAGTACTTC. The chain has TRBV10-3 and TRBJ2-7, with a weak D call TRBD1 (6 bases). The CDR3 is made up of 12 amino acids. Trimming stripped 11 bases from V and 3 bases from J, with 14 bases between. Looked up from germline, CDR1 is ENHRY and CDR2 is SYGVKD.

This clonotype has just a few counts. The chain is built from TRBV5-1 and TRBJ2-5, with TRBD2 matching 8 bases. Germline V gene lookup returns CDR1 SGHRS and CDR2 YFSETQ. Losses at the gene ends were 6 bases for V and 1 base for J; bases not matched to a gene: 2. The CDR3 is 13 amino acids. CDR3 in DNA: TGCGCCAGCACGGGAGGGCTCCAAGAGACCCAGTACTTC. Its protein product is CASTGGLQETQYF.

The rearrangement uses TRBV29-1 and TRBJ1-2; no clear D. Germline CDR1 SQVTM, CDR2 ANQGSEA. V lost 4 bases and J lost 1, with 13 bases in between. CDR3 length equals 14 residues. CDR3 coding DNA: TGCAGCGTTGGATCATTGGGGATTAACTATGGCTACACCTTC. Its protein product is CSVGSLGINYGYTF. The whole variable domain, filled in from reference TRBV29-1 and TRBJ1-2, reads SAVISQKPSRDICQRGTSLTIQCQVDSQVTMMFWYRQQPGQSLTLIATANQGSEATYESGFVIDKFPISRPNLTFSTLTVSNMSPEDSSIYLCSVGSLGINYGYTFGSGTRLTVV.

Many counts were recorded for this clonotype. The V and J genes are TRBV5-1 and TRBJ1-1, with 7 bases that match TRBD1. The V segment lost 5 bases and the J segment 7 bases; nucleotides outside the gene matches: 17. In germline, CDR1 is SGHRS, CDR2 YFSETQ. CDR3 length: 16 amino acids. CDR3 in DNA: TGCGCCAGCAGTTTTTCTTCTCCCGGGACAGTGTTTGAAGCTTTCTTT. Its protein is CASSFSSPGTVFEAFF.

The CDR3 is CASTSSGTNTGELFF. The CDR3 bases are TGCGCCAGCACCTCAAGCGGGACTAACACCGGGGAGCTGTTTTTT. V is TRBV5-1 and J is TRBJ2-2; 7 bases line up with TRBD2. Germline trimming cut 6 bases from V and 2 bases from J; bases unmatched to any gene: 7. The germline V gene has CDR1 SGHRS and CDR2 YFSETQ. The CDR3 loop spans 15 amino acids. Drawing the rest from reference TRBV5-1 and TRBJ2-2, the complete variable domain is KAGVTQTPRYLIKTRGQQVTLSCSPISGHRSVSWYQQTPGQGLQFLFEYFSETQRNKGNFPGRFSGRQFSNSRSEMNVSTLELGDSALYLCASTSSGTNTGELFFGEGSRLTVL.

This clonotype occurred a few times. This chain connects TRBV10-3 to TRBJ2-1, with TRBD1 as a possible D gene (5 bases). Trimming took off 6 bases at V and 7 bases at J, with 16 bases between the two ends. Germline V CDR1 and CDR2: ENHRY, SYGVKD. The CDR3 extends over 14 amino acids. The DNA for the CDR3 is TGTGCCATCAGCCCCAGGGTAATAGGGAATGAGCAGTTCTTC. Amino acids: CAISPRVIGNEQFF.

As concerns this clonotype: One junction end disagrees with the germline gene, perhaps due to a read error. This chain uses TRBV5-1 with TRBJ1-6; perhaps TRBD1 as D (6 bases). CDR1 and CDR2 (germline): SGHRS, YFSETQ. The CDR3 is 16 residues long. The CDR3 region is CASSREGAGDNSPHHF. CDR3 sequence (DNA): TGCGCCAGCAGCCGTGAAGGGGCAGGGGATAATTCACCCCACCACTTT.

This clonotype was seen a handful of times. V gene TRBV4-1 combines with J gene TRBJ2-7, with D unresolved. Trimming shortened V by 6 bases and J by 2 bases, and 17 bases separated the two germline ends. The CDR3 loop spans 15 amino acids. Germline-derived CDR1 and CDR2 are MGHRA and YSYEKL. CDR3 residues: CASSQTRSEAYEQYF. In DNA, the CDR3 is TGCGCCAGCAGTCAAACCAGGAGTGAGGCCTACGAGCAGTACTTC.

The chain is built from TRBV7-6 and TRBJ2-3, with 13 bases fitting TRBD2. With 4 bases clipped from V and 2 bases from J, the junction kept 3 bases outside the gene matches. This CDR3 is 16 amino acids long. The germline gives CDR1 SGHVS, CDR2 FNYEAQ. In DNA form, the CDR3 reads TGTGCCAGCAGCTCGACTAGCGGGAGGTCCACAGATACGCAGTATTTT. Its translation is CASSSTSGRSTDTQYF.

This chain connects TRBV5-1 to TRBJ2-6, with TRBD2 as a possible D gene (6 bases). CDR3 length: 16 residues. The V and J ends lost 1 base and 2 bases respectively, with 10 bases between them. Germline V lookup: CDR1 SGHRS, CDR2 YFSETQ. The CDR3 region has the DNA TGCGCCAGCAGCTTGAGGAGGGGCCCTGGGGCCAACGTCCTGACTTTC. Translating gives CASSLRRGPGANVLTF. Looking up the rest from reference TRBV5-1 and TRBJ2-6 gives the full variable domain: KAGVTQTPRYLIKTRGQQVTLSCSPISGHRSVSWYQQTPGQGLQFLFEYFSETQRNKGNFPGRFSGRQFSNSRSEMNVSTLELGDSALYLCASSLRRGPGANVLTFGAGSRLTVL.

This clonotype was detected ten times or more. The rearrangement uses TRBV7-6 and TRBJ2-5; 7 nucleotides match TRBD2. Germline V CDR1 and CDR2: SGHVS, FNYEAQ. The CDR3 has 15 residues. Losses at the gene ends were 4 bases for V and 0 bases for J; bases not matched to a gene: 5. The CDR3 spells CASSSREADQETQYF. The CDR3 bases are TGTGCCAGCAGCTCTCGGGAGGCCGACCAAGAGACCCAGTACTTC.

This clonotype was seen many times. This chain uses TRBV12-3 or TRBV12-4 with TRBJ2-1; 13 bases agree with TRBD2. The CDR3 length is 17 residues. With V trimmed by 4 bases and J by 5 bases, 8 bases remained unmatched. The CDR3 DNA sequence: TGTGCCAGCAGTTCGACTAGCGGGAGGTCACGGAACAATGAGCAGTTCTTC. Its translation: CASSSTSGRSRNNEQFF.

This clonotype was counted a few times. CDR3 loop: CASSGTSGRVSDEQFF. In DNA, the CDR3 is TGCGCCAGCAGCGGGACTAGCGGGAGGGTTAGCGATGAGCAGTTCTTC. This sequence joins TRBV5-1 and TRBJ2-1; 16 bases match TRBD2. The germline V gene encodes CDR1 SGHRS and CDR2 YFSETQ. The length of the CDR3 is 16 residues. The V and J ends lost 4 bases and 8 bases, in that order; junction bases with no gene match: 6.

This clonotype was picked up a small number of times. The chain uses TRBV5-1 and TRBJ2-3; TRBD1 or TRBD2 may be the D gene (5 bases each). The V gene lost 2 bases and the J gene lost 5 bases, with 15 bases spanning the gap. The CDR3 has 15 amino acids. Germline lookup yields CDR1 SGHRS and CDR2 YFSETQ. CDR3 loop: CASSFQTGPQDTQYF. The DNA for the CDR3 is TGCGCCAGCAGCTTTCAGACGGGGCCGCAAGATACGCAGTATTTT.

The V call is TRBV25-1, the J call TRBJ2-1; 8 positions agree with TRBD2. This CDR3 is built from 15 residues. V lost 1 base to trimming and J lost 9 bases; unmatched junction nucleotides: 8. Germline CDR1 MGHDK, CDR2 SYGVNS. The CDR3 spells CASSEFREGNFEQFF. CDR3 nucleotide sequence: TGTGCCAGCAGTGAATTCCGGGAGGGCAATTTTGAGCAGTTCTTC. Variable domain in full (rest from reference TRBV25-1 and TRBJ2-1): EADIYQTPRYLVIGTGKKITLECSQTMGHDKMYWYQQDPGMELHLIHYSYGVNSTEKGDLSSESTVSRIRTEHFPLTLESARPSHTSQYLCASSEFREGNFEQFFGPGTRLTVL.

The sample holds a few counts of this clonotype. The V gene is TRBV5-1, the J gene TRBJ1-4, with 11 bases matching TRBD1. The CDR3 is 17 residues long. The V gene's germline CDR1 is SGHRS and CDR2 YFSETQ. With 4 bases clipped from V and 0 bases from J, the junction kept 5 bases outside the gene matches. DNA for the CDR3: TGCGCCAGCAGCATACGGGGACAGGGGGCAACTAATGAAAAACTGTTTTTT. Encoded protein: CASSIRGQGATNEKLFF.

Note on this clonotype: The CDR3 does not close with the conserved phenylalanine or tryptophan, likely indicating a read error. This chain joins TRBV7-9 and TRBJ1-5; no clear D. From germline, CDR1 is SEHNR and CDR2 FQNEAQ (reference sequence). Trimming pared 11 bases from V and 0 bases from J, leaving 14 bases between. The CDR3 spans 14 residues. CDR3 region: CAPSAVNSNQPQHC. The CDR3 DNA is TGTGCCCCCTCGGCGGTGAATAGCAATCAGCCCCAGCATTGT.

The rearrangement uses TRBV30 and TRBJ2-2; perhaps TRBD2 as D (5 bases). The CDR3 sequence is 12 residues long. The V and J ends lost 5 bases and 4 bases respectively, with 8 bases between them. Germline lookup yields CDR1 GTSNPN and CDR2 SVGIG (reference sequence). CDR3 region: CAWGGGTGELFF. CDR3 bases: TGTGCCTGGGGCGGAGGCACCGGGGAGCTGTTTTTT.

This clonotype was detected ten times or more. The chain uses TRBV5-4 and TRBJ2-4; D is undetermined. The CDR3 length is 11 residues. With 5 bases removed from V and 8 bases from J, the gap between germline ends came to 8 bases. CDR1 SGHNT and CDR2 YYREEE come from the germline V gene (reference sequence). CDR3 in amino acids: CASSSGYIQYF. As DNA, the CDR3 is TGTGCCAGCAGTTCGGGTTACATTCAGTACTTC. Based on the CDR3 plus reference TRBV5-4 and TRBJ2-4, the full variable domain is ETGVTQSPTHLIKTRGQQVTLRCSSQSGHNTVSWYQQALGQGPQFIFQYYREEENGRGNFPPRFSGLQFPNYSSELNVNALELDDSALYLCASSSGYIQYFGAGTRLSVL.

The chain uses TRBV7-9 and TRBJ2-5, with D tentatively TRBD1 (6 bases). Germline CDR1 is SEHNR and CDR2 is FQNEAQ (reference sequence). This CDR3 is built from 15 residues. The germline V and J ends were trimmed by 0 bases and 5 bases, with 13 bases remaining between them. The CDR3 region is CASSLADSFRETQYF. The CDR3 nucleotides read TGTGCCAGCAGCTTAGCGGACAGCTTCCGGGAGACCCAGTACTTC.

CDR3 protein: CASSPRTSRGSYEQYV. The CDR3 nucleotides read TGTGCCAGCAGTCCACGGACTAGCCGCGGCTCCTACGAGCAGTACGTC. The gene calls are TRBV27 and TRBJ2-7; 8 bases match TRBD2. Per the germline V gene, CDR1 is MNHEY and CDR2 is SMNVEV (reference sequence). With V trimmed by 5 bases and J by 0 bases, 9 bases remained unmatched. This CDR3 comprises 16 residues.

Many counts were recorded for this clonotype. This rearrangement joins TRBV12-3 or TRBV12-4 to TRBJ2-2; TRBD1 matches 7 bases. The J segment lost 2 bases and the V segment lost 7 bases, leaving 13 bases of the junction unmatched. The CDR3 sequence is 17 residues long. The CDR3 is CASTSHLTGSNTGELFF. In DNA form, the CDR3 reads TGTGCCAGCACCTCACACTTGACAGGGAGTAACACCGGGGAGCTGTTTTTT.

This clonotype was seen at least ten times. The rearrangement joins TRBV27 to TRBJ1-5, with 9 bases lining up with TRBD1. V trimming: 5 bases; J trimming: 4 bases; junction bases outside the gene matches: 3. Germline loops: CDR1 MNHEY, CDR2 SMNVEV (reference sequence). This CDR3 region has 14 residues. CDR3 DNA: TGTGCCAGCAGTCTACAGGGGGCTAATCAGCCCCAGCATTTT. This translates into CASSLQGANQPQHF.

This clonotype showed up just a few times. The chain recombines TRBV2 with TRBJ2-1; TRBD2 matches 8 bases. CDR1 and CDR2 from the germline V gene are SNHLY and FYNNEI. This CDR3 has 15 residues. V shed 6 bases, J shed 2 bases, and the junction held 6 bases outside the gene matches. The CDR3 nucleotides are TGTGCCAGCAGCGATAGCGGGGCCCCCTACAATGAGCAGTTCTTC. Protein sequence: CASSDSGAPYNEQFF.